These T cell receptor beta chains were read from a single sample in a study of T cells after yellow fever vaccination. TCRdb used MiXCR to reprocess the 5' RACE reads, holding one entry per CDR3 protein. This sample carries 140,000 to 150,000 distinct CDR3 sequences, 5% to 7.5% of them seen once, and the ten largest clones take approximately 0.61%. The sequenced sample was CD4+ T cells sorted from PBMCs, obtained 10 days after the yellow fever booster vaccination. These receptors all stem from a man aged 25-40 years who received the YFV17D yellow fever vaccine. Each CDR3 is given with its conserved first and last residue. D genes are given only for firm matches. Where a row states a size, it is once, few, many or the class of an expanded clone; other rows omit it.

clone_size: many; d_call: TRBD2; v_call: TRBV5-4; j_call: TRBJ2-1; cdr3_nt: TGTGCCAGCAGCTTCGGACTAGCGGCCTCCTACAATGAGCAGTTCTTC; cdr3_aa: CASSFGLAASYNEQFF
clone_size: few; d_call: -; v_call: TRBV7-2; j_call: TRBJ1-5; cdr3_nt: TGTGCCAGCAGCTTATACGGGCCGGGTAGCAATCAGCCCCAGCATTTT; cdr3_aa: CASSLYGPGSNQPQHF
clone_size: many; d_call: -; v_call: TRBV6-1; j_call: TRBJ2-7; cdr3_nt: TGTGCCAGCAGTAAAGGGACCACAACAAGATACGAGCAGTACTTC; cdr3_aa: CASSKGTTTRYEQYF
clone_size: many; d_call: -; v_call: TRBV20-1; j_call: TRBJ2-4; cdr3_nt: TGCAGTGCTGGAAACAGGGGAGGAGGAAACATTCAGTACTTC; cdr3_aa: CSAGNRGGGNIQYF
clone_size: few; d_call: -; v_call: TRBV6-1; j_call: TRBJ1-4; cdr3_nt: TGTGCCAGCAGTGGAAGGGGGTATGCAACTAATGAAAAACTGTTTTTT; cdr3_aa: CASSGRGYATNEKLFF
clone_size: -; d_call: -; v_call: TRBV28; j_call: TRBJ1-5; cdr3_nt: TGTGCCAGCAGTTTCATCGAGCCCCAGCATTTT; cdr3_aa: CASSFIEPQHF
clone_size: few; d_call: -; v_call: TRBV18; j_call: TRBJ2-4; cdr3_nt: TGTGCCAGCTCACCCGTGGACGGGATTCAGTACTTC; cdr3_aa: CASSPVDGIQYF
clone_size: -; d_call: TRBD1; v_call: TRBV7-2; j_call: TRBJ2-7; cdr3_nt: TGTGCCAGCAGCTTAAGGGGACAGGGGCTCACCTACGAGCAGTACTTC; cdr3_aa: CASSLRGQGLTYEQYF
clone_size: many; d_call: -; v_call: TRBV19; j_call: TRBJ2-2; cdr3_nt: TGTGCCAGTAGGTCATCGGCCGGGGAGCTGTTTTTT; cdr3_aa: CASRSSAGELFF
clone_size: many; d_call: -; v_call: TRBV12-3/TRBV12-4; j_call: TRBJ1-5; cdr3_nt: TGTGCCAGCTTGCAGGGCACAAGCAATCAGCCCCAGCATTTT; cdr3_aa: CASLQGTSNQPQHF
clone_size: -; d_call: -; v_call: TRBV30; j_call: TRBJ1-5; cdr3_nt: TGTGCCTGGAGTGATGGCAATCAGCCCCAGCATTTT; cdr3_aa: CAWSDGNQPQHF
clone_size: -; d_call: -; v_call: TRBV5-1; j_call: TRBJ1-5; cdr3_nt: TGCGCCAGCAGCTTGGAAGTGGATCAGCCCCAGCATTTT; cdr3_aa: CASSLEVDQPQHF
clone_size: -; d_call: -; v_call: TRBV10-2; j_call: TRBJ2-1; cdr3_nt: TGCGCCAGCTCAGACCCTTACAATGAGCAGTTCTTC; cdr3_aa: CASSDPYNEQFF
clone_size: many; d_call: -; v_call: TRBV28; j_call: TRBJ2-5; cdr3_nt: TGTGCCAGCAGCGGAGGATTCCTCCGGACCCAGTACTTC; cdr3_aa: CASSGGFLRTQYF
clone_size: many; d_call: -; v_call: TRBV23-1; j_call: TRBJ2-5; cdr3_nt: TGCGCCAGCAGTCAATCTGGGAGGGGGGAAGAGACCCAGTACTTC; cdr3_aa: CASSQSGRGEETQYF
clone_size: many; d_call: TRBD2; v_call: TRBV20-1; j_call: TRBJ2-2; cdr3_nt: TGCAGTGCTAGAGAAGCGGGACTCACCGGGGAGCTGTTTTTT; cdr3_aa: CSAREAGLTGELFF
clone_size: many; d_call: TRBD1; v_call: TRBV27; j_call: TRBJ2-5; cdr3_nt: TGTGCCAGCAGTCAACCGGGACAGGGATTTGGGGGCGGCCAAGAGACCCAGTACTTC; cdr3_aa: CASSQPGQGFGGGQETQYF
clone_size: many; d_call: -; v_call: TRBV7-2; j_call: TRBJ2-1; cdr3_nt: TGTGCCAGCAGCTCCTTAATTGAGCAGTTCTTC; cdr3_aa: CASSSLIEQFF
clone_size: few; d_call: TRBD1; v_call: TRBV9; j_call: TRBJ2-7; cdr3_nt: TGTGCCAGCAGCGTAGAGGACAGGGGGCCCTACGAGCAGTACTTC; cdr3_aa: CASSVEDRGPYEQYF
clone_size: many; d_call: -; v_call: TRBV7-9; j_call: TRBJ2-7; cdr3_nt: TGTGCCAGCACCGGTGCGGGATCCTACGAGCAGTACTTC; cdr3_aa: CASTGAGSYEQYF
clone_size: few; d_call: -; v_call: TRBV5-1; j_call: TRBJ2-5; cdr3_nt: TGCGCCAGCAGCCCGGGACGGGGCACAGAGACCCAGTACTTC; cdr3_aa: CASSPGRGTETQYF
clone_size: many; d_call: -; v_call: TRBV20-1; j_call: TRBJ2-5; cdr3_nt: TGCAGTGCTAGAGATGCAGGGAGAGAGACCCAGTACTTC; cdr3_aa: CSARDAGRETQYF
clone_size: many; d_call: -; v_call: TRBV7-8; j_call: TRBJ2-3; cdr3_nt: TGTGCCAGCAAAGGACAGTTGAGCACAGATACGCAGTATTTT; cdr3_aa: CASKGQLSTDTQYF
clone_size: -; d_call: -; v_call: TRBV14; j_call: TRBJ2-2; cdr3_nt: TGTGCCAGCAGCCGTCAACAGAACACCGGGGAGCTGTTTTTT; cdr3_aa: CASSRQQNTGELFF
clone_size: -; d_call: TRBD1; v_call: TRBV5-6; j_call: TRBJ2-7; cdr3_nt: TGTGCCAGCAGCCCCGACAGGGTAGTCTACGAGCAGTACTTC; cdr3_aa: CASSPDRVVYEQYF
clone_size: many; d_call: TRBD2; v_call: TRBV12-3/TRBV12-4; j_call: TRBJ2-7; cdr3_nt: TGTGCCAGCAGTTCATCTAGCGGGAGGACGTACGAGCAGTACTTC; cdr3_aa: CASSSSSGRTYEQYF
clone_size: -; d_call: -; v_call: TRBV5-1; j_call: TRBJ2-3; cdr3_nt: TGCGCCAGCAGCTTGGACCCAGGGCAGACAGATACGCAGTATTTT; cdr3_aa: CASSLDPGQTDTQYF
clone_size: many; d_call: -; v_call: TRBV18; j_call: TRBJ2-1; cdr3_nt: TGTGCCAGCTCACCACCCCAGGCCCGCAATGAGCAGTTCTTC; cdr3_aa: CASSPPQARNEQFF
clone_size: many; d_call: TRBD2; v_call: TRBV29-1; j_call: TRBJ2-1; cdr3_nt: TGCAGCGTTGAAGAATTAGCGGGAACGGTCAATGAGCAGTTCTTC; cdr3_aa: CSVEELAGTVNEQFF
clone_size: many; d_call: TRBD2; v_call: TRBV24-1; j_call: TRBJ2-1; cdr3_nt: TGTGCCACGTCTAGCGGAGGCTCCTACAATGAGCAGTTCTTC; cdr3_aa: CATSSGGSYNEQFF
clone_size: many; d_call: TRBD2; v_call: TRBV4-3; j_call: TRBJ2-7; cdr3_nt: TGCGCCAGCAGCCAAGATCTATGGACTAGCTCTTACGAGCAGTACTTC; cdr3_aa: CASSQDLWTSSYEQYF
clone_size: many; d_call: -; v_call: TRBV4-2; j_call: TRBJ2-7; cdr3_nt: TGTGCCAGCAGCCCAGAGGTTTTCTCCTACGAGCAGTACTTC; cdr3_aa: CASSPEVFSYEQYF
clone_size: many; d_call: -; v_call: TRBV7-9; j_call: TRBJ1-1; cdr3_nt: TGTGCCAGCAGTAGTAACAGGGTGACTGAAGCTTTCTTT; cdr3_aa: CASSSNRVTEAFF
clone_size: many; d_call: -; v_call: TRBV5-1; j_call: TRBJ2-7; cdr3_nt: TGCGCCAGCAGCTTCGGGACGAGCAGTGACGAGCAGTACTTC; cdr3_aa: CASSFGTSSDEQYF